The present T cell receptor (beta chain) was sequenced within a study of early T cells in non-severe SARS-CoV-2 infection. Overall study context: The chains were unpaired, and the sequenced material was bulk RNA from unsorted whole blood.

Researchers attached unique molecular identifiers to individual cDNA molecules. TCRdb re-analysed the 5' RACE reads in MiXCR, keeping a single row per CDR3 protein. This table has under 100,000 distinct CDR3 sequences, about 13% appearing once. The table lists this clonotype with many counts. From germline, CDR1 is KGHSH and CDR2 LQKENI. Trimming cost V 4 bases and J 6 bases; bases outside gene matches: 12. The CDR3 has 16 amino acids. Sequenced: whole blood. This TCR derives from an adult who was a healthcare worker with PCR-confirmed SARS-CoV-2 infection or an uninfected control (not recorded which). This chain uses TRBV18 with TRBJ1-2, with TRBD1 matching 9 bases. DNA of the CDR3: TGTGCCAGCTCACGACGGGGACAGGGACGTTCTGATGGCTACACCTTC. Amino acid sequence: CASSRRGQGRSDGYTF.